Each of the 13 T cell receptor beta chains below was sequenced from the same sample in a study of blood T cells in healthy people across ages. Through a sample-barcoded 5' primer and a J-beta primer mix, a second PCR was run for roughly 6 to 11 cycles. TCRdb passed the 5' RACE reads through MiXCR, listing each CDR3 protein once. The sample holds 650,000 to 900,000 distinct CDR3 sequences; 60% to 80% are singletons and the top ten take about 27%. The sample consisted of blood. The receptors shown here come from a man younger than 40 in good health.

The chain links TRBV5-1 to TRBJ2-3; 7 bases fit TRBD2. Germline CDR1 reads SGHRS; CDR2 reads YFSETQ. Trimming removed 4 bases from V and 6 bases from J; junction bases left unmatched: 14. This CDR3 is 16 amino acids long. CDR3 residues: CASSPEWRGGEDTQYF. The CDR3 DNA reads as TGCGCCAGCAGCCCAGAGTGGCGCGGGGGAGAGGATACGCAGTATTTT.

The CDR3 sequence: CAISGGQGPGELFF. The CDR3 DNA is TGTGCCATCAGTGGTGGACAGGGGCCCGGGGAGCTGTTTTTT. This chain joins TRBV10-3 and TRBJ2-2; 9 bases are shared with TRBD1. V was pared by 4 bases and J by 6 bases, with 3 bases of the junction left unmatched. The CDR3 length is 14 residues. CDR1 ENHRY and CDR2 SYGVKD come from the germline V gene.

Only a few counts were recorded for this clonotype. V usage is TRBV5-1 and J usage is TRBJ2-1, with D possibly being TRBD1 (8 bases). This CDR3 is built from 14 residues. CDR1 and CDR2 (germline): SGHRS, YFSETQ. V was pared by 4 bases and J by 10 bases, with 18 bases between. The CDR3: CASSVVQGEGEQFF. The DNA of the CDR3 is TGCGCCAGCAGCGTGGTACAGGGGGAGGGCGAGCAGTTCTTC.

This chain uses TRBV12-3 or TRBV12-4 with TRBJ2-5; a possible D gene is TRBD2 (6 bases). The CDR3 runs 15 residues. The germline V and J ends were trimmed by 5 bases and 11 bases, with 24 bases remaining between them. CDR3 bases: TGTGCCAGCAGTCCCTCAAGCGGGCTCCGGAATGAGCAGTACTTC. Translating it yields CASSPSSGLRNEQYF.

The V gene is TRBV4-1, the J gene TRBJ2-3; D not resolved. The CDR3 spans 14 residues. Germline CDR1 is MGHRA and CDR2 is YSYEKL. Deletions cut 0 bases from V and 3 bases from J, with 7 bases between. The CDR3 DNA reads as TGCGCCAGCAGCCAAGAACAGACTACAGATACGCAGTATTTT. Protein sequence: CASSQEQTTDTQYF.

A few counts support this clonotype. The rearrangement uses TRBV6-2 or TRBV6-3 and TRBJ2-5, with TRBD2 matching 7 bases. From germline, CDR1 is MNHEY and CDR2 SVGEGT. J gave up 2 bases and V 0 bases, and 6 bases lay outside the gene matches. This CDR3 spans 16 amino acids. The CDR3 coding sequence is TGTGCCAGCAGTTACTCGCCTAGCGGAGTACAAGAGACCCAGTACTTC. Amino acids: CASSYSPSGVQETQYF.

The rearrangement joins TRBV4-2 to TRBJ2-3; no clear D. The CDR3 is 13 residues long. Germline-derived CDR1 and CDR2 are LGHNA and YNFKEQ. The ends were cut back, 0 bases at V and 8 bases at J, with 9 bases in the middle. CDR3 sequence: CASSQESFATQYF. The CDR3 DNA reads TGTGCCAGCAGCCAAGAGAGCTTTGCTACGCAGTATTTT.

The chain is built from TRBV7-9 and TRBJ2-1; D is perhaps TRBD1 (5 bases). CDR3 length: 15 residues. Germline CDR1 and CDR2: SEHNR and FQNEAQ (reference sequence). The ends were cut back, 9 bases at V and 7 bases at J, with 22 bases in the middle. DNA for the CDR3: TGTGCCAGGTTCCCTCTTTCTTCAGGGCATAATGAGCAGTTCTTC. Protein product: CARFPLSSGHNEQFF.

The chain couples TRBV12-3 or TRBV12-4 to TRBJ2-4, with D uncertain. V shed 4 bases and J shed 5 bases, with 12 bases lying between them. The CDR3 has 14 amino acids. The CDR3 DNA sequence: TGTGCCAGCAGTTACCTTGGAAAGGAAAACATTCAGTACTTC. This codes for CASSYLGKENIQYF.

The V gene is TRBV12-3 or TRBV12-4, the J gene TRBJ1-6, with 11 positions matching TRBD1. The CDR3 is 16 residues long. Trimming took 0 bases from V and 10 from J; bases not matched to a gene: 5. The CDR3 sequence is CASSLASGQGGSPLHF. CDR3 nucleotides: TGTGCCAGCAGTTTAGCTTCGGGACAGGGGGGATCACCCCTCCACTTT.

The CDR3 spells CASSLQNPARGMGNQPQHF. The CDR3 bases are TGTGCCAGCAGTCTCCAAAATCCCGCGAGGGGGATGGGCAATCAGCCCCAGCATTTT. The V gene is TRBV3-1, the J gene TRBJ1-5; D may be TRBD1 (6 bases). Germline CDR1 is LGHDT and CDR2 is YNNKEL (reference sequence). This CDR3 contains 19 residues. The V gene lost 6 bases and the J gene lost 2 bases, with 26 bases spanning the gap.

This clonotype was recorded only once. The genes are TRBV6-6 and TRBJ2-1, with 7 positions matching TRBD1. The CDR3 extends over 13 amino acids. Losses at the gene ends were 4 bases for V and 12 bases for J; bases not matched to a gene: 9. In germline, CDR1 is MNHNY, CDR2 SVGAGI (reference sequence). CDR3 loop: CASSLGQSIGQFF. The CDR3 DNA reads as TGTGCCAGCAGTTTGGGACAGTCAATAGGGCAGTTCTTC.

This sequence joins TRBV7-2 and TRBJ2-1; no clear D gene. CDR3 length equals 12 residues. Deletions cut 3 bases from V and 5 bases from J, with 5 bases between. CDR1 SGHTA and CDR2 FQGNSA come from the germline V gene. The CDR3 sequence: CASSFTNNEQFF. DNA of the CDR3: TGTGCCAGCAGCTTTACGAACAATGAGCAGTTCTTC.